Given below is one T cell receptor (beta chain) in context. These data are taken from a study of T-cell memory formation after mild COVID-19. TCRdb independently ran MiXCR on the 5' RACE reads; one entry per CDR3 protein. The data contain around 200,000 distinct CDR3 sequences, about a fifth of them singletons. The clonotype comes from an adult woman who had mild COVID-19 (a few samples of this study predate the infection). Cell type and time point are not known. The sequencing input was PBMCs or a T cell subset sorted from them (not recorded which).

In DNA form, the CDR3 reads TGTGCCAGCAGTAGTTGGGAGACTGGGGCCAACGTCCTGACTTTC. The encoded protein is CASSSWETGANVLTF. This chain links TRBV27 with TRBJ2-6; D perhaps matches TRBD2 (5 bases). The germline V and J ends were trimmed by 5 bases and 2 bases, with 10 bases remaining between them. Germline CDR1 and CDR2: MNHEY and SMNVEV (reference sequence). CDR3 length: 15 residues.